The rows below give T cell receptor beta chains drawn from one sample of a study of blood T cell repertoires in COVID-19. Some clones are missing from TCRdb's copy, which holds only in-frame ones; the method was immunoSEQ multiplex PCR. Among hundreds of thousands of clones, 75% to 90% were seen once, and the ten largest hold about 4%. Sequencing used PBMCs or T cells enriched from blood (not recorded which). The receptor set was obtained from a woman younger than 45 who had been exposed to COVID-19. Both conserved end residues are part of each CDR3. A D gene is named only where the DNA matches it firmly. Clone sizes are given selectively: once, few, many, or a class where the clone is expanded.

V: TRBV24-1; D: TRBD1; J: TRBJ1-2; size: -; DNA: TGTGCCACCAGTGAAGGCCACAGGGGGAACTATGGCTACACCTTC; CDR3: CATSEGHRGNYGYTF
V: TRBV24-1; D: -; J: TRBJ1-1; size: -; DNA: TGTGCCACCAGTGATTTGTATCCCCAAACTGCTTCCACTGAAGCTTTCTTT; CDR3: CATSDLYPQTASTEAFF
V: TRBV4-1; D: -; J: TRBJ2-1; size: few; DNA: TGCGCCAGCAGCCAAGAGAGTACTTCAATGTGGGAGCAGTTCTTC; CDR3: CASSQESTSMWEQFF
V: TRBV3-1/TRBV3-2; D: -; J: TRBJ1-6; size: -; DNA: TGTGCCAGCAGCCAAGATCAGACAGGCCTGAATAATTCACCCCTCCACTTT; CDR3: CASSQDQTGLNNSPLHF
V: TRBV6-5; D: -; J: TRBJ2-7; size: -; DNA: TGTGCCAGCGGGCAGTTTCACGAGCAGTACTTC; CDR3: CASGQFHEQYF
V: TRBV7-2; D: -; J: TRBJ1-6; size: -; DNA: TGTGCCAGCAGCCCCTGGGCCGGTTCCTATAATTCACCCCTCCACTTT; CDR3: CASSPWAGSYNSPLHF
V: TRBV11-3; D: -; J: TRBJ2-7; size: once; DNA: TGTGCCAGCAGCTTCAGGGGTACGTCTGGCGAGCAGTACTTC; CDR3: CASSFRGTSGEQYF
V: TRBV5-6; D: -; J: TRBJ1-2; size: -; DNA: TGTGCCAGCAGCTTAACAGCGGTCTACACCTTC; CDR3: CASSLTAVYTF
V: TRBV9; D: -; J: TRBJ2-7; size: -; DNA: TGTGCCAGCAGCGTACAGAGGAGCTCCGAGCAGTACTTC; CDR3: CASSVQRSSEQYF
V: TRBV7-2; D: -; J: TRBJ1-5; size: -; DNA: TGTGCCAGCAGCCTCGGGGATACTAGCAATCAGCCCCAGCATTTT; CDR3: CASSLGDTSNQPQHF
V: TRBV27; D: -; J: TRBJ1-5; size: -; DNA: TGTGCCAGCAGTCCCCCCGGGGGGTTTCAGCCCCAGCATTTT; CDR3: CASSPPGGFQPQHF
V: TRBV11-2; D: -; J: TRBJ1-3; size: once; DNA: TGTGCCAGCAGCTTAGTCGTCCAGGGGCCACCCCCTGGAAACACCATATATTTT; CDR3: CASSLVVQGPPPGNTIYF
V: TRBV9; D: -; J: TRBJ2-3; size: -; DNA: TGTGCCAGCAGCGTAGTAGGCAGGGGACCGACAGATACGCAGTATTTT; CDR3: CASSVVGRGPTDTQYF
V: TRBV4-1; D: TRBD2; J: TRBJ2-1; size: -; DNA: TGCGCCAGCAGGGAATCTTCGGGGCGGGGGGGCCTTTTCTCTTACAATGAGCAGTTCTTC; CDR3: CASRESSGRGGLFSYNEQFF
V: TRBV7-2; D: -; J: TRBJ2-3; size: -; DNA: TGTGCCAGCAGCTCCGCCCGAACTGGCACAGATACGCAGTATTTT; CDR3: CASSSARTGTDTQYF
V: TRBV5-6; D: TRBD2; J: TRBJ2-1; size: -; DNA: TGTGCCAGCAGCTTGGGAAAGCGGGGTTCCGGGAATGAGCAGTTCTTC; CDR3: CASSLGKRGSGNEQFF
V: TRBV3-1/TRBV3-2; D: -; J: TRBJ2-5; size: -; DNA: TGTGCCAGCTCATCGGGCGGGGGCGAAGAGACCCAGTACTTC; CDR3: CASSSGGGEETQYF
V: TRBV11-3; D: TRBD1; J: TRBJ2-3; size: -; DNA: TGTGCCAGCAGCCGGACAGGACATACGCAGTATTTT; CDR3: CASSRTGHTQYF